The rows below give T cell receptor beta chains drawn from one sample of a study of CD8+ T cells in alopecia areata. Only in-frame clones appear in the TCRdb table, and some are missing; sequencing was by immunoSEQ multiplex PCR. The sample holds around 100,000 clones; about 60% are singletons and the top ten take roughly an eighth. The input for sequencing was CD8+ T cells sorted from blood, taken at week 24, from a patient treated with tofacitinib. These TCRs come from a human donor with alopecia areata. The CDR3 runs from the conserved cysteine through the conserved F or W. A D gene is named only where the DNA matches it firmly. Part of the rows lack a size; the others show once, few, many or a class for expanded clones.

v_call: TRBV29-1; d_call: TRBD1; clone_size: -; j_call: TRBJ2-5; cdr3_aa: CSVEQGEETQYF; cdr3_nt: TGCAGCGTTGAACAGGGGGAAGAGACCCAGTACTTC
v_call: TRBV5-4; d_call: -; clone_size: -; j_call: TRBJ2-7; cdr3_aa: CASSFRGSYEQYF; cdr3_nt: TGTGCCAGCAGCTTCAGGGGCTCCTACGAGCAGTACTTC
v_call: TRBV11-2; d_call: -; clone_size: -; j_call: TRBJ2-3; cdr3_aa: CASSLISGFGRADTQYF; cdr3_nt: TGTGCCAGCAGCTTAATTTCTGGGTTCGGGCGCGCAGATACGCAGTATTTT
v_call: TRBV29-1; d_call: TRBD2; clone_size: -; j_call: TRBJ2-7; cdr3_aa: CSVGPPGTSGVNSYEQYF; cdr3_nt: TGCAGCGTTGGACCCCCCGGGACTAGCGGGGTGAACTCCTACGAGCAGTACTTC
v_call: TRBV5-4; d_call: -; clone_size: -; j_call: TRBJ2-7; cdr3_aa: CASSLGVRDTLYEQYF; cdr3_nt: TGTGCCAGCAGCTTGGGTGTTCGGGACACGCTCTACGAGCAGTACTTC
v_call: TRBV29-1; d_call: -; clone_size: few; j_call: TRBJ2-3; cdr3_aa: CGTGVPADTQYF; cdr3_nt: TGCGGAACAGGAGTACCTGCAGATACGCAGTATTTT
v_call: TRBV2; d_call: -; clone_size: few; j_call: TRBJ1-2; cdr3_aa: CASSDSVYGYTF; cdr3_nt: TGTGCCAGCAGTGATAGTGTCTATGGCTACACCTTC
v_call: TRBV7-2; d_call: -; clone_size: -; j_call: TRBJ2-7; cdr3_aa: CASSLAGREQYF; cdr3_nt: TGTGCCAGCAGCTTAGCAGGCAGAGAGCAGTACTTC
v_call: TRBV6-6; d_call: -; clone_size: -; j_call: TRBJ1-2; cdr3_aa: CASGSTNYGYTF; cdr3_nt: TGTGCCAGCGGGTCTACGAACTATGGCTACACCTTC
v_call: TRBV5-1; d_call: -; clone_size: few; j_call: TRBJ2-7; cdr3_aa: CASSPMGGRNEQYF; cdr3_nt: TGCGCCAGCAGCCCGATGGGGGGTAGGAACGAGCAGTACTTC
v_call: TRBV6-4; d_call: TRBD2; clone_size: many; j_call: TRBJ2-3; cdr3_aa: CASSSGGATDTQYF; cdr3_nt: TGTGCCAGCAGTAGCGGGGGGGCCACAGATACGCAGTATTTT
v_call: TRBV4-1; d_call: TRBD1; clone_size: -; j_call: TRBJ2-7; cdr3_aa: CASSQEKDRGYEQYF; cdr3_nt: TGCGCCAGCAGCCAAGAGAAGGACAGGGGCTACGAGCAGTACTTC
v_call: TRBV29-1; d_call: TRBD1; clone_size: -; j_call: TRBJ2-4; cdr3_aa: CSVVDRGLAKNIQYF; cdr3_nt: TGCAGCGTTGTGGACAGGGGATTAGCCAAAAACATTCAGTACTTC
v_call: TRBV4-2; d_call: TRBD2; clone_size: -; j_call: TRBJ2-1; cdr3_aa: CASSQDVGLAAPYNEQFF; cdr3_nt: TGTGCCAGCAGCCAAGATGTGGGGCTAGCGGCCCCTTACAATGAGCAGTTCTTC
v_call: TRBV19; d_call: -; clone_size: -; j_call: TRBJ1-5; cdr3_aa: CASSIRDNNQPQHF; cdr3_nt: TGTGCCAGTAGTATAAGGGACAATAATCAGCCCCAGCATTTT
v_call: TRBV6-4; d_call: TRBD2; clone_size: few; j_call: TRBJ2-3; cdr3_aa: CASSLTSGGADTQYF; cdr3_nt: TGTGCCAGCAGTTTGACTAGCGGGGGGGCAGATACGCAGTATTTT
v_call: TRBV2; d_call: TRBD1; clone_size: -; j_call: TRBJ2-7; cdr3_aa: CATTGDLGEQYF; cdr3_nt: TGTGCCACGACAGGGGATTTGGGCGAGCAGTACTTC
v_call: TRBV6-5; d_call: -; clone_size: -; j_call: TRBJ2-7; cdr3_aa: CASSPGTNEQYF; cdr3_nt: TGTGCCAGCAGTCCCGGGACCAACGAGCAGTACTTC
v_call: TRBV11-2; d_call: -; clone_size: -; j_call: TRBJ2-7; cdr3_aa: CASSRRTRETYEQYF; cdr3_nt: TGTGCCAGCAGCAGGCGAACGCGGGAAACCTACGAGCAGTACTTC
v_call: TRBV27; d_call: -; clone_size: -; j_call: TRBJ1-1; cdr3_aa: CASSLGPGVHTEAFF; cdr3_nt: TGTGCCAGCAGTTTAGGGCCAGGGGTACACACTGAAGCTTTCTTT
v_call: TRBV27; d_call: -; clone_size: -; j_call: TRBJ2-5; cdr3_aa: CASSSWSRGETQYF; cdr3_nt: TGTGCCAGCAGTTCCTGGAGCCGGGGGGAGACCCAGTACTTC
v_call: TRBV6-4; d_call: -; clone_size: -; j_call: TRBJ1-2; cdr3_aa: CASSVRPTGTAGGYTF; cdr3_nt: TGTGCCAGCAGTGTTCGTCCTACCGGGACCGCCGGCGGCTACACCTTC
v_call: TRBV30; d_call: -; clone_size: few; j_call: TRBJ1-1; cdr3_aa: CAWSVDRDTEAFF; cdr3_nt: TGTGCCTGGAGTGTGGACCGGGACACTGAAGCTTTCTTT
v_call: TRBV6-6; d_call: -; clone_size: few; j_call: TRBJ2-5; cdr3_aa: CATLEETQYF; cdr3_nt: TGTGCCACTTTGGAAGAGACCCAGTACTTC
v_call: TRBV9; d_call: TRBD1; clone_size: -; j_call: TRBJ1-5; cdr3_aa: CASSPGTGGGQPQHF; cdr3_nt: TGTGCCAGCAGCCCAGGGACAGGGGGCGGTCAGCCCCAGCATTTT
v_call: TRBV2; d_call: TRBD1; clone_size: few; j_call: TRBJ1-1; cdr3_aa: CASTRGETEAFF; cdr3_nt: TGTGCCAGCACCAGGGGGGAGACTGAAGCTTTCTTT
v_call: TRBV7-8; d_call: -; clone_size: -; j_call: TRBJ2-5; cdr3_aa: CASSPTRIETQYF; cdr3_nt: TGTGCCAGCAGCCCGACTAGGATTGAGACCCAGTACTTC
v_call: TRBV4-3; d_call: -; clone_size: -; j_call: TRBJ2-5; cdr3_aa: CASSQVGSQETQYF; cdr3_nt: TGCGCCAGCAGCCAAGTCGGGTCTCAAGAGACCCAGTACTTC
v_call: TRBV7-9; d_call: -; clone_size: -; j_call: TRBJ2-2; cdr3_aa: CASIPRAENTGELFF; cdr3_nt: TGTGCCAGCATCCCTCGGGCAGAGAACACCGGGGAGCTGTTTTTT
v_call: TRBV30; d_call: -; clone_size: few; j_call: TRBJ1-1; cdr3_aa: CAWNGGLTEAFF; cdr3_nt: TGTGCCTGGAACGGGGGGCTTACTGAAGCTTTCTTT
v_call: TRBV29-1; d_call: -; clone_size: -; j_call: TRBJ2-7; cdr3_aa: CSVRDPLLYEQYF; cdr3_nt: TGCAGCGTCCGGGACCCCCTCCTATACGAGCAGTACTTC
v_call: TRBV5-1; d_call: TRBD1; clone_size: -; j_call: TRBJ2-7; cdr3_aa: CASSTQGQGDEQYF; cdr3_nt: TGCGCCAGCAGCACCCAAGGACAGGGCGACGAGCAGTACTTC
v_call: TRBV15; d_call: -; clone_size: -; j_call: TRBJ2-7; cdr3_aa: CATSMLGSEQYF; cdr3_nt: TGTGCCACCAGCATGTTGGGGAGCGAGCAGTACTTC
v_call: TRBV5-6; d_call: -; clone_size: -; j_call: TRBJ1-3; cdr3_aa: CASSFGGSGNTIYF; cdr3_nt: TGTGCCAGCAGCTTTGGGGGCTCTGGAAACACCATATATTTT
v_call: TRBV29-1; d_call: -; clone_size: few; j_call: TRBJ2-3; cdr3_aa: CSVDDVATSTDTQYF; cdr3_nt: TGCAGCGTTGATGATGTTGCAACTAGCACAGATACGCAGTATTTT
v_call: TRBV29-1; d_call: -; clone_size: few; j_call: TRBJ1-3; cdr3_aa: CSVRSGLSGNTIYF; cdr3_nt: TGCAGCGTTCGCTCGGGGCTCTCTGGAAACACCATATATTTT
v_call: TRBV29-1; d_call: -; clone_size: -; j_call: TRBJ2-7; cdr3_aa: CSVELQGYEQYF; cdr3_nt: TGCAGCGTTGAACTACAGGGTTACGAGCAGTACTTC
v_call: TRBV29-1; d_call: TRBD1; clone_size: few; j_call: TRBJ1-1; cdr3_aa: CSVEVDRATEAFF; cdr3_nt: TGCAGCGTTGAGGTGGACAGGGCCACTGAAGCTTTCTTT
v_call: TRBV15; d_call: -; clone_size: -; j_call: TRBJ2-4; cdr3_aa: CATSRGVEENIQYF; cdr3_nt: TGTGCCACCAGCAGAGGCGTAGAGGAAAACATTCAGTACTTC
v_call: TRBV2; d_call: -; clone_size: -; j_call: TRBJ1-2; cdr3_aa: CASSEITPPRQGYGYTF; cdr3_nt: TGTGCCAGCAGTGAAATCACGCCCCCCAGGCAGGGATATGGCTACACCTTC
v_call: TRBV7-2; d_call: -; clone_size: -; j_call: TRBJ2-5; cdr3_aa: CASSSLGADGETQYF; cdr3_nt: TGTGCCAGCAGCTCTCTTGGGGCGGACGGGGAGACCCAGTACTTC
v_call: TRBV7-9; d_call: -; clone_size: many; j_call: TRBJ1-1; cdr3_aa: CASSSMGNTEAFF; cdr3_nt: TGTGCCAGCAGCTCGATGGGGAACACTGAAGCTTTCTTT
v_call: TRBV30; d_call: -; clone_size: -; j_call: TRBJ2-7; cdr3_aa: CACPGRDYEQYF; cdr3_nt: TGTGCCTGTCCAGGACGGGACTACGAGCAGTACTTC
v_call: TRBV2; d_call: -; clone_size: -; j_call: TRBJ2-2; cdr3_aa: CASSEKADPLGELFF; cdr3_nt: TGTGCCAGCAGTGAAAAGGCTGACCCTCTGGGGGAGCTGTTTTTT
v_call: TRBV7-2; d_call: -; clone_size: -; j_call: TRBJ1-6; cdr3_aa: CASSTFLSSYNSPLHF; cdr3_nt: TGTGCCAGCAGCACCTTTCTTAGCTCCTATAATTCACCCCTCCACTTT
v_call: TRBV4-3; d_call: -; clone_size: -; j_call: TRBJ2-7; cdr3_aa: CASSQPDSPYEQYF; cdr3_nt: TGCGCCAGCAGCCAACCCGACAGTCCCTACGAGCAGTACTTC
v_call: TRBV5-6; d_call: -; clone_size: -; j_call: TRBJ2-5; cdr3_aa: CASRGALEETQYF; cdr3_nt: TGTGCCAGCAGGGGTGCCTTGGAAGAGACCCAGTACTTC
v_call: TRBV30; d_call: TRBD2; clone_size: -; j_call: TRBJ2-5; cdr3_aa: CAWSSAGGPLETQYF; cdr3_nt: TGTGCCTGGAGTTCGGCGGGGGGGCCGCTGGAGACCCAGTACTTC
v_call: TRBV7-6; d_call: TRBD2; clone_size: -; j_call: TRBJ2-3; cdr3_aa: CASSLAPAGGSTDTQYF; cdr3_nt: TGTGCCAGCAGCTTAGCCCCAGCGGGGGGGAGCACAGATACGCAGTATTTT
v_call: TRBV20-1; d_call: -; clone_size: few; j_call: TRBJ1-1; cdr3_aa: CSASGAEAFF; cdr3_nt: TGCAGTGCCTCAGGGGCTGAAGCTTTCTTT
v_call: TRBV18; d_call: -; clone_size: -; j_call: TRBJ2-3; cdr3_aa: CASSPQSPQGDTQYF; cdr3_nt: TGTGCCAGCTCACCACAAAGCCCCCAGGGGGATACGCAGTATTTT
v_call: TRBV7-3; d_call: -; clone_size: once; j_call: TRBJ2-4; cdr3_aa: CASSFLNIQYF; cdr3_nt: TGTGCCAGCAGCTTCCTAAACATTCAGTACTTC
v_call: TRBV16; d_call: -; clone_size: -; j_call: TRBJ2-7; cdr3_aa: CASSQRDPQVGEQYF; cdr3_nt: TGTGCCAGCAGTCAACGGGACCCCCAGGTTGGGGAGCAGTACTTC
v_call: TRBV7-9; d_call: TRBD2; clone_size: few; j_call: TRBJ2-3; cdr3_aa: CASSSGTSGDPYTDTQYF; cdr3_nt: TGTGCCAGCAGCTCCGGGACTAGCGGGGACCCGTACACAGATACGCAGTATTTT
v_call: TRBV13; d_call: -; clone_size: -; j_call: TRBJ2-7; cdr3_aa: CASSFRDLFYEQYF; cdr3_nt: TGTGCCAGCAGCTTCCGGGACCTGTTCTACGAGCAGTACTTC
v_call: TRBV5-1; d_call: TRBD1; clone_size: -; j_call: TRBJ2-7; cdr3_aa: CASSYGQGAYEQYF; cdr3_nt: TGCGCCAGCAGCTACGGACAGGGGGCCTACGAGCAGTACTTC
v_call: TRBV7-3; d_call: -; clone_size: -; j_call: TRBJ2-1; cdr3_aa: CASSLTRGAKDEQFF; cdr3_nt: TGTGCCAGCAGCTTAACCCGGGGGGCCAAGGATGAGCAGTTCTTC